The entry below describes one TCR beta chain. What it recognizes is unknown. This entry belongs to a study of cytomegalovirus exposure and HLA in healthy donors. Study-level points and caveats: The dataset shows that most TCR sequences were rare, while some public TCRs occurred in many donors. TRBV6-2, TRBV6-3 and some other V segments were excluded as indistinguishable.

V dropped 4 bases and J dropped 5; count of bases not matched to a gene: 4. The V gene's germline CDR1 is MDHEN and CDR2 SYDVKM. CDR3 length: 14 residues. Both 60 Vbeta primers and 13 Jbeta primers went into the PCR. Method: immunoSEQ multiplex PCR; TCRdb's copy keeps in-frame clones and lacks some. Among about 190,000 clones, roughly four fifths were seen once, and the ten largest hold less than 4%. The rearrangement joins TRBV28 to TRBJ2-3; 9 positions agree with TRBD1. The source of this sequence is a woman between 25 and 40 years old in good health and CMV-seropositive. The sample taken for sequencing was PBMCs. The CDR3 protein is CASSSGTGKDTQYF. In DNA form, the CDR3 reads TGTGCCAGCAGTTCCGGGACAGGGAAAGATACGCAGTATTTT.